This is a list of T cell receptor beta chains from one sample in a study of cytomegalovirus exposure and HLA in healthy donors. TCRdb's table, derived via immunoSEQ multiplex PCR, lists solely in-frame clones and lacks some. The profile shows over 150,000 clones, 80% of them singletons. The source material was PBMCs. The receptors shown here come from a man younger than 40 in good health and CMV-seronegative. Both conserved end residues are part of each CDR3. Fields, in order: clone size, J gene, D gene, V gene, CDR3 DNA, CDR3 protein. The D gene is left open where the match is weak. Clone sizes are given selectively: once, few, many, or a class where the clone is expanded.

clone_size: -
j_call: TRBJ2-7
d_call: TRBD1
v_call: TRBV4-2
cdr3_nt: TGTGCCAGCAGCCAACCGGGACAGGGAGTGCAGTACTTC
cdr3_aa: CASSQPGQGVQYF

clone_size: -
j_call: TRBJ2-1
d_call: TRBD2
v_call: TRBV4-1
cdr3_nt: TGCGCCAGCAGCCACCCGGGACTAACAAGCTCCTACAATGAGCAGTTCTTC
cdr3_aa: CASSHPGLTSSYNEQFF

clone_size: -
j_call: TRBJ1-1
d_call: -
v_call: TRBV7-9
cdr3_nt: TGTGCCAGCAGCTTAGGAGGGATGGGCGGGGCAGCTGAAGCTTTCTTT
cdr3_aa: CASSLGGMGGAAEAFF

clone_size: -
j_call: TRBJ1-2
d_call: -
v_call: TRBV28
cdr3_nt: TGTGCCAGCAGACCGGTCCCAAAGAACTATGGCTACACCTTC
cdr3_aa: CASRPVPKNYGYTF

clone_size: -
j_call: TRBJ2-2
d_call: TRBD1
v_call: TRBV6-5
cdr3_nt: TGTGCCAGCAGACCGGGACAGGTTAACACCGGGGAGCTGTTTTTT
cdr3_aa: CASRPGQVNTGELFF

clone_size: -
j_call: TRBJ1-1
d_call: -
v_call: TRBV18
cdr3_nt: TGTGCCAGCTCACCACGAAACAGCACTGAAGCTTTCTTT
cdr3_aa: CASSPRNSTEAFF

clone_size: -
j_call: TRBJ1-5
d_call: -
v_call: TRBV7-2
cdr3_nt: TGTGCCAGCAGCTCGAACCGCGATCAGCCCCAGCATTTT
cdr3_aa: CASSSNRDQPQHF

clone_size: -
j_call: TRBJ2-5
d_call: TRBD2
v_call: TRBV20-1
cdr3_nt: TGCAGTGCAGGACTAGCGGAGACCCAGTACTTC
cdr3_aa: CSAGLAETQYF

clone_size: -
j_call: TRBJ1-2
d_call: -
v_call: TRBV29-1
cdr3_nt: TGCAGCGTTGCAGAAGGGGTAGGATATGGCTACACCTTC
cdr3_aa: CSVAEGVGYGYTF

clone_size: -
j_call: TRBJ2-5
d_call: -
v_call: TRBV4-1
cdr3_nt: TGCGCCAGCAGCCCCGTAGGACAGCAAGAGACCCAGTACTTC
cdr3_aa: CASSPVGQQETQYF

clone_size: once
j_call: TRBJ2-7
d_call: TRBD2
v_call: TRBV27
cdr3_nt: TGTGCCAGCTTACCTACTACCGGGACTAGCGGGAGGGGGCTCTACGAGCAGTACTTC
cdr3_aa: CASLPTTGTSGRGLYEQYF

clone_size: -
j_call: TRBJ2-7
d_call: TRBD2
v_call: TRBV28
cdr3_nt: TGTGCCAGCAGTTATGAGCGGGGGGGCAGGGAGCAGTACTTC
cdr3_aa: CASSYERGGREQYF

clone_size: once
j_call: TRBJ2-7
d_call: TRBD1
v_call: TRBV4-1
cdr3_nt: TGCGCCAGCAGCCAGGAGGGACAGGCTCACTACGAGCAGTACTTC
cdr3_aa: CASSQEGQAHYEQYF

clone_size: -
j_call: TRBJ1-2
d_call: TRBD1
v_call: TRBV29-1
cdr3_nt: TGCAGCCATACAGGGGGGCACCGACCGGATGGCTACACCTTC
cdr3_aa: CSHTGGHRPDGYTF

clone_size: few
j_call: TRBJ2-1
d_call: -
v_call: TRBV7-2
cdr3_nt: TGTGCCAGCAGGGCTGGCGGGCCACACAATGAGCAGTTCTTC
cdr3_aa: CASRAGGPHNEQFF

clone_size: -
j_call: TRBJ2-1
d_call: TRBD2
v_call: TRBV10-1
cdr3_nt: TGCGCCAGTAACGCTTGGGAGGGGAGCTCCTACAATGAGCAGTTCTTC
cdr3_aa: CASNAWEGSSYNEQFF

clone_size: -
j_call: TRBJ2-6
d_call: TRBD2
v_call: TRBV27
cdr3_nt: TGTGCCAGCCACGGGGGGGGTCCCTCTGGGGCCAACGTCCTGACTTTC
cdr3_aa: CASHGGGPSGANVLTF

clone_size: few
j_call: TRBJ1-1
d_call: -
v_call: TRBV11-3
cdr3_nt: TGTGCCAGCAGCTTAAATCGGGGAGTAGCTTTCTTT
cdr3_aa: CASSLNRGVAFF

clone_size: -
j_call: TRBJ1-2
d_call: -
v_call: TRBV19
cdr3_nt: TGTGCCAGTAGTATAGACGACCGCCGGACAAACTATGGCTACACCTTC
cdr3_aa: CASSIDDRRTNYGYTF

clone_size: once
j_call: TRBJ1-4
d_call: -
v_call: TRBV10-3
cdr3_nt: TGTGCTAGCGCGCCCCAGTACCGGGATGAAAAACTGTTTTTT
cdr3_aa: CASAPQYRDEKLFF

clone_size: few
j_call: TRBJ1-2
d_call: -
v_call: TRBV7-9
cdr3_nt: TGTGCCAGCAGCTCCCCTCCAGACTATGGCTACACCTTC
cdr3_aa: CASSSPPDYGYTF

clone_size: -
j_call: TRBJ2-3
d_call: TRBD1
v_call: TRBV7-6
cdr3_nt: TGTGCCAGCAGCTTAGGGACAGGGGCTTCCCTGACAGATACGCAGTATTTT
cdr3_aa: CASSLGTGASLTDTQYF

clone_size: -
j_call: TRBJ1-5
d_call: -
v_call: TRBV6-1
cdr3_nt: TGTGCCAGCAGTGCAAGCCGGGACATTCATAGCAATCAGCCCCAGCATTTT
cdr3_aa: CASSASRDIHSNQPQHF

clone_size: once
j_call: TRBJ1-6
d_call: -
v_call: TRBV27
cdr3_nt: TGTGCCAGCAGCCATCCAATCTATAATTCACCCCTCCACTTT
cdr3_aa: CASSHPIYNSPLHF

clone_size: once
j_call: TRBJ2-2
d_call: TRBD2
v_call: TRBV19
cdr3_nt: TGTGCCAGTAGTATTCAAGCGGGGGGGACCGGGGAGCTGTTTTTT
cdr3_aa: CASSIQAGGTGELFF

clone_size: -
j_call: TRBJ2-7
d_call: -
v_call: TRBV7-9
cdr3_nt: TGTGCCAGCACTAGGCTTCAGGGAGGACACGAGCAGTACTTC
cdr3_aa: CASTRLQGGHEQYF

clone_size: -
j_call: TRBJ2-5
d_call: -
v_call: TRBV6-6
cdr3_nt: TGTGCCAGCAGTTACTCCTCCGCAGGGGAGACCCAGTACTTC
cdr3_aa: CASSYSSAGETQYF

clone_size: -
j_call: TRBJ1-1
d_call: -
v_call: TRBV9
cdr3_nt: TGTGCCAGCAGCGTAGCCGGAGGGGCGCAGAACACTGAAGCTTTCTTT
cdr3_aa: CASSVAGGAQNTEAFF

clone_size: -
j_call: TRBJ1-1
d_call: -
v_call: TRBV7-8
cdr3_nt: TGTGCCAGCAGCCTGGGACAGAACACTGAAGCTTTCTTT
cdr3_aa: CASSLGQNTEAFF

clone_size: -
j_call: TRBJ2-2
d_call: TRBD2
v_call: TRBV7-2
cdr3_nt: TGTGCCAGCAGCCGACTAGCGGGGGAGCTGTTTTTT
cdr3_aa: CASSRLAGELFF

clone_size: once
j_call: TRBJ1-1
d_call: -
v_call: TRBV7-9
cdr3_nt: TGTGCCAGCAGCTTAGGACGTGACAGGGAAGCTTTCTTT
cdr3_aa: CASSLGRDREAFF

clone_size: few
j_call: TRBJ2-7
d_call: TRBD1
v_call: TRBV7-9
cdr3_nt: TGTGCCAGCAGCCCAATTGACAGGGCGATCGAGCAGTACTTC
cdr3_aa: CASSPIDRAIEQYF

clone_size: once
j_call: TRBJ2-5
d_call: -
v_call: TRBV6-5
cdr3_nt: TGTGCCAGCAGTTACTTGGCGGGCCAAGAGACCCAGTACTTC
cdr3_aa: CASSYLAGQETQYF

clone_size: -
j_call: TRBJ2-7
d_call: TRBD2
v_call: TRBV5-1
cdr3_nt: TGCGCCAGCCGGGGGGACTCCTACGAGCAGTACTTC
cdr3_aa: CASRGDSYEQYF

clone_size: -
j_call: TRBJ1-1
d_call: TRBD1
v_call: TRBV27
cdr3_nt: TGTGCCAGCAGACCCGCGACAGGGAGGAACACTGAAGCTTTCTTT
cdr3_aa: CASRPATGRNTEAFF

clone_size: -
j_call: TRBJ1-5
d_call: TRBD1
v_call: TRBV7-9
cdr3_nt: TGTTCCAGCAGCTTAGGGACAGGGGTCAATCAGCCCCAGCATTTT
cdr3_aa: CSSSLGTGVNQPQHF

clone_size: -
j_call: TRBJ2-7
d_call: -
v_call: TRBV30
cdr3_nt: TGTGCCTGGGCCGGGACTTCTTCCTACGAGCAGTACTTC
cdr3_aa: CAWAGTSSYEQYF

clone_size: once
j_call: TRBJ2-7
d_call: -
v_call: TRBV6-4
cdr3_nt: TGTGCCAGCAGTACTCTCGCCGGCGGGGAGCAGTACTTC
cdr3_aa: CASSTLAGGEQYF

clone_size: -
j_call: TRBJ2-1
d_call: -
v_call: TRBV7-2
cdr3_nt: TGTGCCAGCAGCTTTGGGAGGAATGAGCAGTTCTTC
cdr3_aa: CASSFGRNEQFF

clone_size: -
j_call: TRBJ2-5
d_call: TRBD2
v_call: TRBV6-5
cdr3_nt: TGTGCCAGCAGGGGAGGGGAGACCCAGTACTTC
cdr3_aa: CASRGGETQYF

clone_size: -
j_call: TRBJ2-3
d_call: TRBD2
v_call: TRBV7-2
cdr3_nt: TGTGCCAGCAGCTTTGGACTAGCGGGGGGGCCGGGAGAAGATACGCAGTATTTT
cdr3_aa: CASSFGLAGGPGEDTQYF

clone_size: -
j_call: TRBJ2-1
d_call: TRBD2
v_call: TRBV9
cdr3_nt: TGTGCCAGCAGCGTAGACGGATGGACTAGCGGATACAATGAGCAGTTCTTC
cdr3_aa: CASSVDGWTSGYNEQFF

clone_size: -
j_call: TRBJ1-2
d_call: -
v_call: TRBV7-2
cdr3_nt: TGTGCCAGCAGTGAGCCGCCTGACTATGGCTACACCTTC
cdr3_aa: CASSEPPDYGYTF

clone_size: few
j_call: TRBJ2-7
d_call: -
v_call: TRBV5-1
cdr3_nt: TGCGCCAGCAGCTTGACTGCTCGGGACATAGGTTACGAGCAGTACTTC
cdr3_aa: CASSLTARDIGYEQYF

clone_size: -
j_call: TRBJ2-6
d_call: -
v_call: TRBV7-8
cdr3_nt: TGTGCCAGCAGCTTATTTTCTCGCTCTGGGGCCAACGTCCTGACTTTC
cdr3_aa: CASSLFSRSGANVLTF

clone_size: once
j_call: TRBJ1-3
d_call: TRBD1
v_call: TRBV4-1
cdr3_nt: TGCGCCAGCAGCCAGAAACAGGGGGTCCGTGGAAACACCATATATTTT
cdr3_aa: CASSQKQGVRGNTIYF

clone_size: once
j_call: TRBJ1-2
d_call: TRBD1
v_call: TRBV5-4
cdr3_nt: TGTGCCAGCAGCTCCGACAGGGGCTATGGCTACACCTTC
cdr3_aa: CASSSDRGYGYTF

clone_size: -
j_call: TRBJ2-5
d_call: -
v_call: TRBV5-4
cdr3_nt: TGTGCCAGCAGCTTGGCCCTTGGGGGGGGCGCAGAGACCCAGTACTTC
cdr3_aa: CASSLALGGGAETQYF

clone_size: -
j_call: TRBJ2-1
d_call: TRBD2
v_call: TRBV7-6
cdr3_nt: TGTGCCAGCAGCTTAGAGGCTAGCGGGAGGATATATGAGCAGTTCTTC
cdr3_aa: CASSLEASGRIYEQFF